This T cell receptor beta chain originates from a study of cytomegalovirus exposure and HLA in healthy donors. With 60 Vbeta and 13 Jbeta primers, the PCR was carried out. TCRdb's table, derived via immunoSEQ multiplex PCR, lists solely in-frame clones and lacks some. The table records around 120,000 clones, roughly 69% of them present only once. CDR1 SGDLS and CDR2 YYNGEE come from the germline V gene. The CDR3 is 16 amino acids. V dropped 4 bases and J dropped 5 bases, with 21 bases sitting between them. The chain employs TRBV9 and TRBJ1-1, with D perhaps TRBD1 (5 bases). This TCR was sampled from a man aged 45-65 years in good health and CMV-seropositive. The sample taken for sequencing was PBMCs. The CDR3 nucleotides are TGTGCCAGCAGCCAAAACCCCCAGGGTTCTGGGACTGAAGCTTTCTTT. Amino acids: CASSQNPQGSGTEAFF.